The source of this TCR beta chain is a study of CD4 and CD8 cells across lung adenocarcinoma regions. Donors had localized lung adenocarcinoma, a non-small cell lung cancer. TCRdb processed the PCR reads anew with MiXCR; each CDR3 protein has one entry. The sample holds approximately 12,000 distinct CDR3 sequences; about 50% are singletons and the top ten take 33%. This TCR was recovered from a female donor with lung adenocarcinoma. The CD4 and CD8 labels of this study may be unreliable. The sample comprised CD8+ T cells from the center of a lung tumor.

For the CDR3, the DNA is TGTGCCAGCAGTTCAGGGGGAGTGGTTGAGACCCAGTACTTC. Amino acid sequence: CASSSGGVVETQYF. This chain links TRBV6-5 with TRBJ2-5; TRBD1 matches 7 bases. V shed 4 bases and J 5 bases; nucleotides not matched to a gene: 7. The CDR3 sequence is 14 residues long. Germline V gene lookup returns CDR1 MNHEY and CDR2 SVGAGI.